The clone carrying this T cell receptor (beta chain) turned up a few times. The CDR3 is made up of 17 amino acids. Germline V gene lookup returns CDR1 SGHAT and CDR2 FQNNGV. V was pared by 1 base and J by 4 bases, with 7 bases of the junction left unmatched. One entry per CDR3 protein, called by TCRdb with MiXCR from the RACE reads. There are some 38,000 distinct CDR3 sequences in the sample; 9% to 9.5% occur only once, and about 27% lies in the top ten. The time point here: patch test 3, about 24 weeks after DPC sensitization. Treatment described: therapeutic diphenylcyclopropenone sensitization with weekly scalp DPC. The starting material, unfractionated whole blood, was used for total RNA extraction. The data stem from a study of human T cells and chemical hapten exposure.

The sequencing used whole blood, collected in connection with sensitization to the hapten diphenylcyclopropenone (DPC). The origin of this receptor is a man aged 45-60 years with alopecia areata. Some clones in this sample may be carry-over from other donors' samples. This sequence joins TRBV11-2 and TRBJ1-1, with 12 bases aligning to TRBD1. The CDR3 here is CASSLGGTGGRSTEAFF. DNA for the CDR3: TGTGCCAGCAGCTTAGGGGGGACAGGGGGCAGGAGCACTGAAGCTTTCTTT.